The 29 T cell receptor beta chains given below trace back to one sample, sequenced in a study of follicular helper T cells after annual influenza vaccination. Libraries were prepared by immunoSEQ multiplex PCR; TCRdb keeps only in-frame clonotypes and omits some of them. Among 9,500 to 15,000 clones listed, nearly 80% were seen once. Regarding time point: 2015-2016 season, pre-vaccination. The sample in question was CXCR5+ CD38- circulating T follicular helper cells from blood, obtained on the day of influenza vaccination. Subset denoted: circulating Tfh, non-naive CD4+CXCR5+PD-1+ (ICOS+CD38+ or ICOS-CD38-). The source is an adult who received the influenza vaccine.

The rearrangement uses TRBV7-2 and TRBJ2-2, with D possibly being TRBD2 (6 bases). Germline-derived CDR1 and CDR2 are SGHTA and FQGNSA. The CDR3 is 13 amino acids. V shed 5 bases and J shed 6 bases, with 10 bases lying between them. CDR3 residues: CASSQLAPGELFF. CDR3 DNA sequence: TGTGCCAGCAGCCAACTAGCTCCCGGGGAGCTGTTTTTT.

J is TRBJ2-4 and V is TRBV18, with D uncertain. Trimming took 0 bases from V and 13 from J, leaving 16 bases between them. This CDR3 contains 14 residues. Germline CDR1 KGHSH, CDR2 LQKENI. CDR3 sequence (DNA): TGTGCCAGCTCACCACCGAGCGATAGGGAACAGCAGTACTTC. Translation: CASSPPSDREQQYF.

J is TRBJ1-2 and V is TRBV19, with D possibly matching TRBD1 (5 bases). Germline CDR1 and CDR2: LNHDA and SQIVND (reference sequence). This CDR3 is 13 amino acids long. V lost 6 bases and J lost 2, with 10 bases in between. As DNA, the CDR3 is TGTGCCAGTAGCCGGGACGGAAACTATGGCTACACCTTC. Its protein product is CASSRDGNYGYTF.

This clone was counted a single time. This sequence joins TRBV6-5 and TRBJ2-2, with 10 bases fitting TRBD2. This CDR3 has 15 amino acids. The trim removed 6 bases at V and 6 bases at J, leaving 7 bases unmatched. Germline CDR1 MNHEY, CDR2 SVGAGI. The CDR3 region is CASSGPAGGPGELFF. The CDR3 nucleotides are TGTGCCAGCAGCGGACCAGCGGGGGGGCCCGGGGAGCTGTTTTTT.

CDR3 region: CASSLGGRQSSTDTQYF. CDR3 bases: TGTGCCAGCAGCTTGGGAGGGAGACAGAGCAGCACAGATACGCAGTATTTT. The chain has TRBV5-5 and TRBJ2-3, with D perhaps being TRBD1 or TRBD2 (5 bases each). The CDR3 contains 17 residues. In germline, CDR1 is SGHKS, CDR2 YYEKEE (reference sequence). V was trimmed by 0 bases and J by 0 bases, leaving 14 bases between them.

A note on this clone: One end of the junction does not line up with germline, which may come from a read error. The chain uses TRBV7-2 and TRBJ2-7; D may be TRBD1 (5 bases). Per germline, CDR1 SGHTA and CDR2 FQGNSA. This CDR3 has 14 amino acids. The CDR3 sequence is CASTLSGAPYEQYF. CDR3 coding DNA: TGTGCCAGCACCTTAAGTGGGGCCCCCTACGAGCAGTACTTC. The full variable domain, in which reference TRBV7-2 and TRBJ2-7 provide the parts outside the CDR3, is GAGVSQSPSNKVTEKGKDVELRCDPISGHTALYWYRQSLGQGLEFLIYFQGNSAPDKSGLPSDRFSAERTGGSVSTLTIQRTQQEDSAVYLCASTLSGAPYEQYFGPGTRLTVT.

The gene calls are TRBV9 and TRBJ2-3; TRBD2 aligns across 8 bases. From germline, CDR1 is SGDLS and CDR2 YYNGEE. The CDR3 is made up of 16 amino acids. V was clipped by 3 bases and J by 2 bases; unmatched bases: 8. The CDR3 DNA follows: TGTGCCAGCAGCGACAGGACTAGCCAAGTCACAGATACGCAGTATTTT. It is translated as CASSDRTSQVTDTQYF.

The rearrangement links TRBV29-1 to TRBJ2-2; 11 nucleotides line up with TRBD1. CDR1 is SQVTM and CDR2 is ANQGSEA in the germline V gene. V was clipped by 3 bases and J by 4 bases; unmatched bases: 10. This CDR3 is 17 amino acids long. CDR3 residues: CSVDLGWDRGITGELFF. The CDR3 region has the DNA TGCAGCGTTGACCTTGGGTGGGACAGGGGGATCACCGGGGAGCTGTTTTTT.

This chain joins TRBV2 and TRBJ2-7; the D is unclear. V lost 3 bases and J 0 bases, leaving 12 bases between the germline ends. The CDR3 consists of 15 residues. The V gene's germline CDR1 is SNHLY and CDR2 FYNNEI. The CDR3 nucleotides read TGTGCCAGCAGTGAGGGTCAAACAGACTCCTACGAGCAGTACTTC. It encodes CASSEGQTDSYEQYF.

This clone has just one count. The V call is TRBV11-3, the J call TRBJ2-3; either TRBD1 or TRBD2 may fit D (6 bases each). This CDR3 contains 13 residues. The germline V and J ends were trimmed by 5 bases and 5 bases, with 11 bases remaining between them. Germline V gene sequence: CDR1 SGHNT, CDR2 YENEEA. Written as DNA, the CDR3 is TGTGCCAGCAGCCTCAGGGGAGGAGATACGCAGTATTTT. Protein product: CASSLRGGDTQYF.

This chain links TRBV7-6 with TRBJ1-6; TRBD1 agrees at 8 bases. Germline loops: CDR1 SGHVS, CDR2 FNYEAQ. V was clipped by 4 bases and J by 5 bases; unmatched bases: 10. CDR3 size: 17 residues. CDR3 region: CASSSRQGIGNNSPLHF. The DNA of the CDR3 is TGTGCCAGCAGCTCAAGACAGGGGATCGGGAATAATTCACCCCTCCACTTT.

There are a few counts of this clone. V usage is TRBV30 and J usage is TRBJ1-6, with D possibly TRBD1 on 5 matching bases. The V gene lost 1 base and the J gene lost 14 bases, with 12 bases spanning the gap. In germline, CDR1 is GTSNPN, CDR2 SVGIG (reference sequence). The CDR3 contains 12 residues. The CDR3: CAWSGNGGALHF. The CDR3, as DNA: TGTGCCTGGAGTGGCAATGGGGGAGCCCTCCACTTT. Filled out from reference TRBV30 and TRBJ1-6, the complete variable domain reads SQTIHQWPATLVQPVGSPLSLECTVEGTSNPNLYWYRQAAGRGLQLLFYSVGIGQISSEVPQNLSASRPQDRQFILSSKKLLLSDSGFYLCAWSGNGGALHFGNGTRLTVT.

V and J are TRBV11-2 and TRBJ2-1; 7 bases align to TRBD2. The CDR3 covers 16 residues. Germline V gene data show CDR1 as SGHAT and CDR2 as FQNNGV. Trimming took 0 bases from V and 4 from J; bases not matched to a gene: 6. The CDR3 here is CASSLEAGVGYNEQFF. The CDR3, as DNA: TGTGCCAGCAGCTTAGAGGCGGGGGTAGGGTACAATGAGCAGTTCTTC.

V gene TRBV6-5 combines with J gene TRBJ2-2; the D gene is possibly TRBD2 (7 bases). The germline V and J ends were trimmed by 2 bases and 6 bases, with 16 bases remaining between them. Germline V CDR1 and CDR2: MNHEY, SVGAGI. The CDR3 sequence is 16 residues long. The CDR3 bases are TGTGCCAGCAGTTACCGTGGGGGGGCAGGGGCCGGGGAGCTGTTTTTT. Translated, it gives CASSYRGGAGAGELFF.

The rearrangement uses TRBV7-9 and TRBJ1-6, with TRBD1 matching 8 bases. CDR3 size: 16 residues. The V gene end was trimmed by 0 bases and the J gene end by 7 bases; junction bases not matched to a gene: 5. Germline CDR1 and CDR2: SEHNR and FQNEAQ (reference sequence). CDR3 residues: CASSLAQGARNSPLHF. CDR3 nucleotides: TGTGCCAGCAGCTTAGCGCAGGGGGCTCGAAATTCACCCCTCCACTTT.

This clone was picked up a small number of times. J is TRBJ1-5 and V is TRBV5-1; D ambiguous. The germline V and J ends were trimmed by 1 base and 3 bases, with 11 bases remaining between them. The germline V gene has CDR1 SGHRS and CDR2 YFSETQ. The CDR3 contains 15 residues. CDR3 residues: CASSLSTTFNQPQHF. The CDR3 DNA sequence: TGCGCCAGCAGCTTGTCGACCACCTTCAATCAGCCCCAGCATTTT.

The gene calls are TRBV5-1 and TRBJ2-2; 9 bases are shared with TRBD2. J lost 4 bases, V lost 0 bases, and 4 bases had no gene match. The CDR3 has 16 residues. Germline V CDR1 and CDR2: SGHRS, YFSETQ. CDR3 sequence: CASSLVAGAITGELFF. For the CDR3, the DNA is TGCGCCAGCAGCTTGGTAGCGGGGGCGATCACCGGGGAGCTGTTTTTT.

Only one count was recorded for this clone. V and J are TRBV6-6 and TRBJ1-4; D remains ambiguous. The CDR3 is 14 amino acids. V lost 7 bases and J lost 5, with 14 bases in between. Germline-derived CDR1 and CDR2 are MNHNY and SVGAGI (reference sequence). The CDR3 DNA reads TGTGCCAGCACCCTGGACGGGGAGAATGAAAAACTGTTTTTT. It encodes CASTLDGENEKLFF.

The rearrangement uses TRBV18 and TRBJ2-7, with 9 bases lining up with TRBD1. The V segment lost 3 bases and the J segment 0 bases; nucleotides outside the gene matches: 3. The length of the CDR3 is 15 residues. Germline V gene data show CDR1 as KGHSH and CDR2 as LQKENI. CDR3: CASSPGTGSSYEQYF. The CDR3, as DNA: TGTGCCAGCTCACCCGGGACAGGGAGCTCCTACGAGCAGTACTTC.

This chain joins TRBV29-1 and TRBJ2-1; D remains unclear. The CDR3 runs 16 residues. Between the trimmed V and J ends, which lost 3 bases and 1 base, there was a span of 16 bases. Per germline, CDR1 SQVTM and CDR2 ANQGSEA. The CDR3 loop is CSVDSRRDRSYNEQFF. DNA for the CDR3: TGCAGCGTTGATTCGCGGAGAGATAGGTCCTACAATGAGCAGTTCTTC.

This chain uses TRBV19 with TRBJ2-1; 8 positions agree with TRBD2. Germline V gene sequence: CDR1 LNHDA, CDR2 SQIVND (reference sequence). This CDR3 has 14 residues. The V segment lost 5 bases and the J segment 9 bases; nucleotides outside the gene matches: 9. CDR3 in DNA: TGTGCCAGTAGTCCGAGGCGGGGGGTCTCTGAGCAGTTCTTC. Amino acids: CASSPRRGVSEQFF.

The chain joins TRBV10-3 to TRBJ2-3, with 7 bases that match TRBD1. The J segment lost 4 bases and the V segment lost 6 bases, leaving 7 bases of the junction unmatched. The CDR3 consists of 14 residues. Germline V gives CDR1 ENHRY, CDR2 SYGVKD. CDR3 amino acids: CAIRWDREADTQYF. CDR3 DNA: TGTGCCATCAGATGGGACAGAGAGGCAGATACGCAGTATTTT.

The chain links TRBV9 to TRBJ1-2; 8 bases map to TRBD1. Looked up from germline, CDR1 is SGDLS and CDR2 is YYNGEE. The CDR3 loop spans 15 amino acids. With 0 bases clipped from V and 4 bases from J, the junction kept 5 bases outside the gene matches. In DNA form, the CDR3 reads TGTGCCAGCAGCGTAGATTCGGGACAGGTCTATGGCTACACCTTC. This encodes CASSVDSGQVYGYTF. Full variable domain (missing parts from reference TRBV9 and TRBJ1-2): DSGVTQTPKHLITATGQRVTLRCSPRSGDLSVYWYQQSLDQGLQFLIQYYNGEERAKGNILERFSAQQFPDLHSELNLSSLELGDSALYFCASSVDSGQVYGYTFGSGTRLTVV.

This chain joins TRBV11-2 and TRBJ2-2; tentative D call: TRBD1 (5 bases). In germline, CDR1 is SGHAT, CDR2 FQNNGV. Trimming pared 11 bases from V and 2 bases from J, leaving 15 bases between. The CDR3 contains 14 residues. CDR3 residues: CAGHRTSNTGELFF. The DNA for the CDR3 is TGTGCCGGTCATCGGACAAGCAACACCGGGGAGCTGTTTTTT.

The rearrangement links TRBV5-6 to TRBJ1-2; D perhaps matches TRBD1 (6 bases). The CDR3 loop spans 12 amino acids. Germline V CDR1 and CDR2: SGHDT, YYEEEE. Trimming took off 5 bases at V and 4 bases at J, with 9 bases between the two ends. The CDR3 DNA is TGTGCCAGCAGTACAGGGCCCTATGGCTACACCTTC. As protein: CASSTGPYGYTF.

The chain joins TRBV7-2 to TRBJ2-3, with no clear D. Trimming left V 6 bases short and J 2 bases short, with 12 bases between. This CDR3 is 14 amino acids long. The V gene's germline CDR1 is SGHTA and CDR2 FQGNSA. In DNA, the CDR3 is TGTGCCAGCAGTAGGGTGATAAACACAGATACGCAGTATTTT. This gives the protein CASSRVINTDTQYF. The variable domain in full, with the rest retrieved from reference TRBV7-2 and TRBJ2-3, is GAGVSQSPSNKVTEKGKDVELRCDPISGHTALYWYRQSLGQGLEFLIYFQGNSAPDKSGLPSDRFSAERTGGSVSTLTIQRTQQEDSAVYLCASSRVINTDTQYFGPGTRLTVL.

V and J are TRBV2 and TRBJ2-7; TRBD1 might be the D (8 bases). CDR3 size: 15 residues. Germline V lookup: CDR1 SNHLY, CDR2 FYNNEI. Trimming cost V 8 bases and J 1 base, with 18 bases left between them. The CDR3 loop reads CASGGGQALSYEQYF. The CDR3 DNA sequence: TGTGCCAGCGGGGGGGGACAGGCGCTATCCTACGAGCAGTACTTC.

The chain combines TRBV7-2 with TRBJ2-1; D is undetermined. Germline V gives CDR1 SGHTA, CDR2 FQGNSA. The length of the CDR3 is 13 residues. V was cut by 3 bases and J by 5 bases, with 8 bases left in between. CDR3 residues: CASSFSRDNEQFF. The CDR3 DNA reads as TGTGCCAGCAGCTTTTCTAGGGACAATGAGCAGTTCTTC.

This chain joins TRBV30 and TRBJ2-7; TRBD1 might be the D (5 bases). The CDR3 has 13 residues. Per germline, CDR1 GTSNPN and CDR2 SVGIG (reference sequence). The ends were cut back, 3 bases at V and 3 bases at J, with 12 bases in the middle. For the CDR3, the DNA is TGTGCCTGGAGCGCAGGGCTGGGCTACGAGCAGTACTTC. It is translated as CAWSAGLGYEQYF. Using reference TRBV30 and TRBJ2-7 for the parts outside the CDR3, the full variable domain is SQTIHQWPATLVQPVGSPLSLECTVEGTSNPNLYWYRQAAGRGLQLLFYSVGIGQISSEVPQNLSASRPQDRQFILSSKKLLLSDSGFYLCAWSAGLGYEQYFGPGTRLTVT.